This passage covers 9 T cell receptor beta chains from one sample sequenced in a study of shared clonotypes between healthy human individuals (dated by TCRdb to the early 2020s). Preparation of the library involved the immunoSEQ multiplex PCR assay. Drawn from immuneACCESS, this table holds only the in-frame rearrangements with V and J called that TCRdb kept. Clones are partly lost; checked studies trace under half to an unresolved V gene and leave the rest unexplained. For this sample the table gives about 2 million clones, of which over 85% were detected only once. 0.1% to 0.15% of the sample is held by the ten biggest clonotypes. What was sequenced was naive CD4+ T cells sorted from blood. This sample's cell subset or site label indicates: CD45RA+ positively selected. The receptors shown here come from a man in his late teens or twenties in good health.

Here the CDR3 DNA reads TGTGCCAGAATTGGGGGGGGCGAGTGTAACGGAAAACTGTTTTTT. It codes for CARIGGGECNGKLFF. The chain couples TRBV27 to TRBJ1-4; D perhaps matches TRBD1 (6 bases). V lost 9 bases to trimming and J lost 10 bases, with 24 bases between them. CDR1 is MNHEY and CDR2 is SMNVEV in the germline V gene (reference sequence). CDR3 length: 15 amino acids.

Regarding this clone: This sample includes further DNA sequences coding for the same CDR3. V and J are TRBV9 and TRBJ2-7, with 9 bases fitting TRBD2. The junction had 0 bases not matched to a gene; V was cut back by 0 bases and J by 2 bases. Germline V CDR1 and CDR2: SGDLS, YYNGEE. This CDR3 comprises 14 residues. For the CDR3, the DNA is TGTGCCAGCAGCGTAGGCGGGGGGGCCTACGAGCAGTACTTC. It codes for CASSVGGGAYEQYF.

As concerns this clone: At the DNA level, this CDR3 is encoded by other sequences in the same sample as well. This rearrangement joins TRBV2 to TRBJ2-1, with TRBD1 matching 7 bases. J lost 0 bases, V lost 6 bases, and 5 bases had no gene match. The CDR3 extends over 15 amino acids. Per the germline V gene, CDR1 is SNHLY and CDR2 is FYNNEI. The CDR3 nucleotides read TGTGCCAGCAGCGTGGACAGGAGCTCCTACAATGAGCAGTTCTTC. Encoded protein: CASSVDRSSYNEQFF.

J is TRBJ2-7 and V is TRBV30; 7 bases fit TRBD1. Trimming at V came to 0 bases and at J to 11 bases, leaving 4 bases not matched to a gene. The CDR3 runs to 11 residues. Germline V lookup: CDR1 GTSNPN, CDR2 SVGIG (reference sequence). CDR3 DNA sequence: TGTGCCTGGAGTGTACTCGGGACAGAGTACTTC. It specifies CAWSVLGTEYF. The whole variable domain, remainder taken from reference TRBV30 and TRBJ2-7, is SQTIHQWPATLVQPVGSPLSLECTVEGTSNPNLYWYRQAAGRGLQLLFYSVGIGQISSEVPQNLSASRPQDRQFILSSKKLLLSDSGFYLCAWSVLGTEYFGPGTRLTVT.

The chain employs TRBV10-3 and TRBJ2-7; D may be TRBD1 (6 bases). Trimming left V 4 bases short and J 0 bases short, with 16 bases between. Germline lookup yields CDR1 ENHRY and CDR2 SYGVKD. The CDR3 spans 16 residues. The CDR3 here is CAISGSGVTSSYEQYF. The DNA of the CDR3 is TGTGCCATCAGTGGTTCAGGGGTAACTAGCTCCTACGAGCAGTACTTC.

The chain recombines TRBV11-3 with TRBJ2-1; 9 bases are shared with TRBD1. The ends lost 5 bases at V and 10 bases at J; junction bases unmatched: 9. This CDR3 has 14 amino acids. Germline V CDR1 and CDR2: SGHNT, YENEEA. CDR3 DNA: TGTGCCAGCAGCCCCCCCGGGACAGGGAACGAGCAGTTCTTC. This translates into CASSPPGTGNEQFF.

The chain couples TRBV6-8 to TRBJ2-3; D possibly corresponds to TRBD2 (6 bases). Trimming removed 0 bases from V and 1 base from J, with 14 bases in between. The length of the CDR3 is 17 residues. CDR1 is MNHGY, CDR2 SAAAGT, per germline. Here the CDR3 reads CASSYSIPPSGTDTQYF. The CDR3 nucleotides read TGTGCCAGCAGTTACTCGATCCCCCCTAGCGGCACAGATACGCAGTATTTT.

The rearrangement joins TRBV2 to TRBJ1-2; a weak D match, TRBD1 (5 bases). Deletions cut 7 bases from V and 1 base from J, with 16 bases between. CDR3 length: 15 residues. CDR1 and CDR2 (germline): SNHLY, FYNNEI. The CDR3 here is CASKADLGVNYGYTF. The CDR3 bases are TGTGCCAGCAAGGCCGACCTGGGGGTTAACTATGGCTACACCTTC. Using reference TRBV2 and TRBJ1-2 for the parts outside the CDR3, the full variable domain is EPEVTQTPSHQVTQMGQEVILRCVPISNHLYFYWYRQILGQKVEFLVSFYNNEISEKSEIFDDQFSVERPDGSNFTLKIRSTKLEDSAMYFCASKADLGVNYGYTFGSGTRLTVV.

The table lists this clone with a count of one. This chain connects TRBV15 to TRBJ2-7, with 9 bases matching TRBD1. V shed 4 bases and J 0 bases; nucleotides not matched to a gene: 7. The germline V gene encodes CDR1 LNHNV and CDR2 YYDKDF (reference sequence). CDR3 length: 16 residues. CDR3 region: CATSTRTGAVSYEQYF. CDR3 nucleotide sequence: TGTGCCACCAGCACTAGGACAGGGGCGGTCTCCTACGAGCAGTACTTC. Full variable domain (remainder filled in from reference TRBV15 and TRBJ2-7): DAMVIQNPRYQVTQFGKPVTLSCSQTLNHNVMYWYQQKSSQAPKLLFHYYDKDFNNEADTPDNFQSRRPNTSFCFLDIRSPGLGDTAMYLCATSTRTGAVSYEQYFGPGTRLTVT.